This record covers a single T cell receptor (beta chain). Per the authors' pipeline: Counts of nucleated cells, estimated from reference gene primer amplification, were obtained. Sequenced by immunoSEQ multiplex PCR; TCRdb stores in-frame clones only, minus some. That table supplies the V and J calls and clone size; D and trimming were determined from the DNA. The table lists fewer than 400,000 clones, roughly 88% of them singletons, with roughly 2.8% in the top ten. This sample was included in a study of blood T cell repertoires in COVID-19. Overall study context: The United States, Italy and Spain provided the acute and convalescent COVID-19 samples. The cDNA or gDNA used as material had been derived from T cells, B-cell-depleted T cells, or PBMCs.

This CDR3 spans 14 amino acids. V shed 5 bases and J shed 0 bases, with 7 bases lying between them. Per germline, CDR1 SGHAT and CDR2 FQNNGV. Material for sequencing was peripheral blood. The V gene is TRBV11-2, the J gene TRBJ1-4, with D hard to call. This clonotype originated in a woman in her 30s with COVID-19, enrolled during active disease. The CDR3, as DNA: TGTGCCAGCAGCCATGTGTCAACTAATGAAAAACTGTTTTTT. The encoded protein is CASSHVSTNEKLFF. Full variable domain (rest looked up from reference TRBV11-2 and TRBJ1-4): EAGVAQSPRYKIIEKRQSVAFWCNPISGHATLYWYQQILGQGPKLLIQFQNNGVVDDSQLPKDRFSAERLKGVDSTLKIQPAKLEDSAVYLCASSHVSTNEKLFFGSGTQLSVL.